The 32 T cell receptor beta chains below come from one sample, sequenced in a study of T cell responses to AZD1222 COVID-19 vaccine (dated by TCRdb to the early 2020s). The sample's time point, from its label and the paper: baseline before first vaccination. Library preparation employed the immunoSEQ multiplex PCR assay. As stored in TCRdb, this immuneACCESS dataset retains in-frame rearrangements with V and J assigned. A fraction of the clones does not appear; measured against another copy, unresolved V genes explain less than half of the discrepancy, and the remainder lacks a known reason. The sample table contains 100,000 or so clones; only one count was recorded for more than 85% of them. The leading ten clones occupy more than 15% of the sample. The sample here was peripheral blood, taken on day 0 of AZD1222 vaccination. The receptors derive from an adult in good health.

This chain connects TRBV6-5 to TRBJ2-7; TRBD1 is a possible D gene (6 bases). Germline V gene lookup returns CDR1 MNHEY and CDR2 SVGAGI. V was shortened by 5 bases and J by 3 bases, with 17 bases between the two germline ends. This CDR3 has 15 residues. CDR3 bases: TGTGCCAGCAGTCTCCTGACAGGCCGAGACTACGAGCAGTACTTC. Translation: CASSLLTGRDYEQYF.

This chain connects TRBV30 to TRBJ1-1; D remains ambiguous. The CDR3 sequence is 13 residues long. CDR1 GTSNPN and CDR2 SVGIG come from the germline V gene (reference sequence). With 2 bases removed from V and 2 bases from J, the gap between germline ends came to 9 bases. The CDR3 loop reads CAWSQAINTEAFF. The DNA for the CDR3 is TGTGCCTGGAGTCAAGCAATAAACACTGAAGCTTTCTTT.

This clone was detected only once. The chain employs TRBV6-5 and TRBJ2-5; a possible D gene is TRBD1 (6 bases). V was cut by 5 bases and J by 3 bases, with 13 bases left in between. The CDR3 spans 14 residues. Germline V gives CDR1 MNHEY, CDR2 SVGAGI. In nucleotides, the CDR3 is TGTGCCAGCAGTCGTGACAGGCTTGAAGAGACCCAGTACTTC. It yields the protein CASSRDRLEETQYF.

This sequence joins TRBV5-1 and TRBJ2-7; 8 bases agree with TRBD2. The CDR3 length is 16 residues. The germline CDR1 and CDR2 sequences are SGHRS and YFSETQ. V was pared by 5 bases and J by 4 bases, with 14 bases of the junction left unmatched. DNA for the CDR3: TGCGCCAGCAGTTCTCTCCCGGGACTAGGACGGTACGAGCAGTACTTC. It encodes CASSSLPGLGRYEQYF.

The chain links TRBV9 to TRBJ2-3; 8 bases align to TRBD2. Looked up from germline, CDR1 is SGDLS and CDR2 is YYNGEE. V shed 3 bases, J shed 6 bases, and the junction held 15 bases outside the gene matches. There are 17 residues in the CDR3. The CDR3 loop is CASSARSYGTSSDTQYF. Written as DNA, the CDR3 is TGTGCCAGCAGCGCGAGGTCTTACGGGACTAGTAGCGATACGCAGTATTTT.

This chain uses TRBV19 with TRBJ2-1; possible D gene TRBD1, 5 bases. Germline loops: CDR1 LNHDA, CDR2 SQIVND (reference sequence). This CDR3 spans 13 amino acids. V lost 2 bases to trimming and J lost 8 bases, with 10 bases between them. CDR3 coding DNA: TGTGCCAGTAGTATATCAAGGGGTGATGAGCAGTTCTTC. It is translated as CASSISRGDEQFF.

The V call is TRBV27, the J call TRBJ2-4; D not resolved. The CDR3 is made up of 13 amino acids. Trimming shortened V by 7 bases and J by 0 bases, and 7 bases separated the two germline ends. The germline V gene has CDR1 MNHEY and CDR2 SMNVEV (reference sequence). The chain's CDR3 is CASKALAKNIQYF. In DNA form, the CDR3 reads TGTGCCAGCAAGGCCCTAGCCAAAAACATTCAGTACTTC.

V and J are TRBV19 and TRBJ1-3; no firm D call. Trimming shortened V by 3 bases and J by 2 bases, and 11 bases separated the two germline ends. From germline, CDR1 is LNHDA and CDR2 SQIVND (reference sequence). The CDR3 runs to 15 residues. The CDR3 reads CASSIQTRTGNTIYF. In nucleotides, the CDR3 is TGTGCCAGTAGTATCCAGACAAGGACTGGAAACACCATATATTTT.

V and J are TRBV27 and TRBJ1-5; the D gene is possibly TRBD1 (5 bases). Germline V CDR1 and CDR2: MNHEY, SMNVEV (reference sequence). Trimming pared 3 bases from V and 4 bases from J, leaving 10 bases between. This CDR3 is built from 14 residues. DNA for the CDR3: TGTGCCAGCAGTTTCGGGGGTAGGAATCAGCCCCAGCATTTT. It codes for CASSFGGRNQPQHF.

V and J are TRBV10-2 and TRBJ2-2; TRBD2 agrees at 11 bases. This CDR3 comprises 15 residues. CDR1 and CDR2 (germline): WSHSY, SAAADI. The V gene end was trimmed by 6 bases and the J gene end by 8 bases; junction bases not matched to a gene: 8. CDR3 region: CASRATSGRSGELFF. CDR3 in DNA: TGCGCCAGCAGGGCAACTAGCGGGAGATCGGGGGAGCTGTTTTTT.

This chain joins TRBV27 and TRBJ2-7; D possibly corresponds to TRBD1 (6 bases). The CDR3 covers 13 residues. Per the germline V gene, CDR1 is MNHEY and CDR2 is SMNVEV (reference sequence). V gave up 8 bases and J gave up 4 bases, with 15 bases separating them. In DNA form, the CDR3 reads TGTGCCAGCTCCCTTGGACAGAAATACGAGCAGTACTTC. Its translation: CASSLGQKYEQYF.

The CDR3 spells CASSYRPFTYEAFF. In DNA form, the CDR3 reads TGTGCCAGCAGTTACCGGCCTTTTACCTATGAAGCTTTCTTT. This sequence joins TRBV6-5 and TRBJ1-1, with D unresolved. V shed 2 bases and J shed 7 bases, with 14 bases lying between them. The CDR3 covers 14 residues. Germline values: CDR1 MNHEY, CDR2 SVGAGI.

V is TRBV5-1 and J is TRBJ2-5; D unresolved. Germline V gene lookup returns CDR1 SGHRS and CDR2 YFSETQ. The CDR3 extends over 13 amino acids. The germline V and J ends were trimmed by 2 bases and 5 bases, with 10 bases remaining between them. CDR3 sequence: CASSFDVGETQYF. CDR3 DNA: TGCGCCAGCAGCTTTGATGTGGGGGAGACCCAGTACTTC.

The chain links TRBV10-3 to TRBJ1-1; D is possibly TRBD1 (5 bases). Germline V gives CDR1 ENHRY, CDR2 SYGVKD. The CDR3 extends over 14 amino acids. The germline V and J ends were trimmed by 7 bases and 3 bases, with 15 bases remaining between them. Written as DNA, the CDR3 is TGTGCCATCAATAGTCAGGGCGGGGACACTGAAGCTTTCTTT. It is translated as CAINSQGGDTEAFF.

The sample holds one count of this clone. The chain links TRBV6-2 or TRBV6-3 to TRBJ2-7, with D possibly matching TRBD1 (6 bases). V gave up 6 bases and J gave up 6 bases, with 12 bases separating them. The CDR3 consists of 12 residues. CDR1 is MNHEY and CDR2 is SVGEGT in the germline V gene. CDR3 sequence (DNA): TGTGCCAGCAGATACACAGGGCCCGAGCAGTACTTC. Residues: CASRYTGPEQYF.

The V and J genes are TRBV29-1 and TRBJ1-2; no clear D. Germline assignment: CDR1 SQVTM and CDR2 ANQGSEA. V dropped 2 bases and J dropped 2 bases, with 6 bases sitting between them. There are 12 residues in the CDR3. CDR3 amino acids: CSVESPNYGYTF. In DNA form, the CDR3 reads TGCAGCGTTGAATCTCCGAACTATGGCTACACCTTC.

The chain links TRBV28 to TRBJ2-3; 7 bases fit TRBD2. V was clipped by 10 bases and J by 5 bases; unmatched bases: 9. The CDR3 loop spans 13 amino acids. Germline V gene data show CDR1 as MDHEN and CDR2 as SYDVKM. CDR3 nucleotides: TGTGCCAAGAGGGACTACTTGCTAGATACGCAGTATTTT. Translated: CAKRDYLLDTQYF.

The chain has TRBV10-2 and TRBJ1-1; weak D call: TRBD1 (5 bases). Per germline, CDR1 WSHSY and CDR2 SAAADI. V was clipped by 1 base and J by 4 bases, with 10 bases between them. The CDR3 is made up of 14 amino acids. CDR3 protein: CASSEWGRSTEAFF. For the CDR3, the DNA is TGCGCCAGCAGTGAGTGGGGACGGTCCACTGAAGCTTTCTTT.

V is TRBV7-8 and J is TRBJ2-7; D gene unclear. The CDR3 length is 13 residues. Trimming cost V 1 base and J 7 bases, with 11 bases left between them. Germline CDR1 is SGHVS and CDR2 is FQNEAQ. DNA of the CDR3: TGTGCCAGCAGCTTAGGGACGGGCTGGGAGCAGTACTTC. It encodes CASSLGTGWEQYF. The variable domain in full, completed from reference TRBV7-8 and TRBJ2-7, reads GAGVSQSPRYKVAKRGQDVALRCDPISGHVSLFWYQQALGQGPEFLTYFQNEAQLDKSGLPSDRFFAERPEGSVSTLKIQRTQQEDSAVYLCASSLGTGWEQYFGPGTRLTVT.

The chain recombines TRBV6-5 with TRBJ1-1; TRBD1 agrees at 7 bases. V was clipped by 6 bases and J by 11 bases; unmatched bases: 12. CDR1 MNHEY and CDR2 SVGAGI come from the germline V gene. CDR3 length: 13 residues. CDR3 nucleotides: TGTGCCAGCAGAGACGACAGGGTCCGTTCGGCTTTCTTT. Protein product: CASRDDRVRSAFF.

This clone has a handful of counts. CDR3 protein: CASRQTGLASYEQYF. DNA of the CDR3: TGTGCCAGCAGACAGACGGGACTAGCATCCTACGAGCAGTACTTC. The chain couples TRBV3-1 (or the pseudogene TRBV3-2) to TRBJ2-7, with 9 nucleotides matching TRBD2. This CDR3 region has 15 residues. V lost 6 bases and J lost 1; bases outside the gene matches: 7. The germline gives CDR1 LGHDT, CDR2 YNNKEL (reference sequence).

Here the CDR3 reads CASSKPGQRTGELFF. CDR3 DNA: TGTGCCAGCAGTAAGCCGGGACAGCGCACCGGGGAGCTGTTTTTT. This rearrangement joins TRBV11-2 to TRBJ2-2, with 7 bases that match TRBD1. CDR3 size: 15 residues. CDR1 and CDR2 (germline): SGHAT, FQNNGV. V was pared by 6 bases and J by 4 bases, with 8 bases of the junction left unmatched. Looking up the rest from reference TRBV11-2 and TRBJ2-2 gives the full variable domain: EAGVAQSPRYKIIEKRQSVAFWCNPISGHATLYWYQQILGQGPKLLIQFQNNGVVDDSQLPKDRFSAERLKGVDSTLKIQPAKLEDSAVYLCASSKPGQRTGELFFGEGSRLTVL.

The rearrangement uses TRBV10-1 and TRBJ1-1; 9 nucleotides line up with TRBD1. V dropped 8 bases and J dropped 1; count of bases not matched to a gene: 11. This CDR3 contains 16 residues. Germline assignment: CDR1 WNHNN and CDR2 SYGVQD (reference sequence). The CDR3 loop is CASPGQGLGKNTEAFF. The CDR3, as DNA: TGCGCCAGCCCGGGACAGGGATTAGGTAAGAACACTGAAGCTTTCTTT.

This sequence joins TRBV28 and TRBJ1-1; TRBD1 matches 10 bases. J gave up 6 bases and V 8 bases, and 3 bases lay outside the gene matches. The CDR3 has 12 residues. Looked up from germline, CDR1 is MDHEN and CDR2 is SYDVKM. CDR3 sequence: CASRDRGSEAFF. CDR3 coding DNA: TGTGCCAGCCGGGACAGGGGTTCTGAAGCTTTCTTT.

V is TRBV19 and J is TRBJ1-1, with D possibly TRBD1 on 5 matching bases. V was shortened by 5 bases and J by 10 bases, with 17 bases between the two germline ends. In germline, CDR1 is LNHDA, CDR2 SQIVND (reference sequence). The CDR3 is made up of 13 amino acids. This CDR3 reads CASSSLRAFGAFF. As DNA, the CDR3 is TGTGCCAGTAGTTCTCTCAGGGCTTTCGGAGCTTTCTTT.

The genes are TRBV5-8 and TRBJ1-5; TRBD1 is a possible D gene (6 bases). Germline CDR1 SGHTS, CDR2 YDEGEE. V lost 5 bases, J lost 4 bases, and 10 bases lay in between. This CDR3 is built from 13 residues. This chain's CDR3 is CASRFDRNQPQHF. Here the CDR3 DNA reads TGTGCCAGCAGATTTGACAGGAATCAGCCCCAGCATTTT.

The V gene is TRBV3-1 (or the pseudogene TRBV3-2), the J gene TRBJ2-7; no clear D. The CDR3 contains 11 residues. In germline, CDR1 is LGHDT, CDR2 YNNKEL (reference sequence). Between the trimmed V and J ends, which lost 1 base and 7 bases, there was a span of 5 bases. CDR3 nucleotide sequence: TGTGCCAGCAGCCAAGGTAGGGAGCAGTACTTC. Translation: CASSQGREQYF.

In DNA, the CDR3 is TGCGCCAGCAGCCTAGAACAGGGAGGTGAAGGGTCCGGCTACACCTTC. It is translated as CASSLEQGGEGSGYTF. This sequence joins TRBV5-1 and TRBJ1-2; D perhaps matches TRBD1 (6 bases). The CDR3 consists of 16 residues. Per germline, CDR1 SGHRS and CDR2 YFSETQ. With 4 bases removed from V and 8 bases from J, the gap between germline ends came to 24 bases.

DNA of the CDR3: TGCACCAGCAGCCACGGGTCAGGTGACGGCTACACCTTC. The encoded protein is CTSSHGSGDGYTF. J is TRBJ1-2 and V is TRBV1. TRBV1 is described as a pseudogene. CDR3 length: 13 amino acids.

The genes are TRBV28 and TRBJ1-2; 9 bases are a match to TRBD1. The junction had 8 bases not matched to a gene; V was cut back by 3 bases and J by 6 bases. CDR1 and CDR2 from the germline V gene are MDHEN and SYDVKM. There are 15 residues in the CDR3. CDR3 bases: TGTGCCAGCAGTTTTGGGACAGGGCGAACGGATGGCTACACCTTC. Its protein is CASSFGTGRTDGYTF.

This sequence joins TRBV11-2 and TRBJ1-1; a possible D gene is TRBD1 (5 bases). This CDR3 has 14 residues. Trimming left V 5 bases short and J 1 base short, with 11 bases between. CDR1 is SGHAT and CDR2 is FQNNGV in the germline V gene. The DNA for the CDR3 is TGTGCCAGCAGCGCCGACAGAACGAACACTGAAGCTTTCTTT. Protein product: CASSADRTNTEAFF.

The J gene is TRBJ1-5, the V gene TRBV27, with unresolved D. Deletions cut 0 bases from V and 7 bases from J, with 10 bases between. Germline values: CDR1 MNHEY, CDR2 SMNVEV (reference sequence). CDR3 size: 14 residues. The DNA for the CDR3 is TGTGCCAGCAGTTTATCTGTCAGCCTACAGCCCCAGCATTTT. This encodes CASSLSVSLQPQHF.